The 21 T cell receptor beta chains given below trace back to one sample, sequenced in a study of T cells in Graves' hyperthyroidism and ophthalmopathy. Using RNA transcripts as the source, TCR beta CDR3 regions were amplified. The TCR CDR3 first-round RT-PCR relied on the HTBI primer set. From the multiplex PCR reads, TCRdb called clonotypes with MiXCR, one entry per CDR3 protein. The sample yields 300,000 to 400,000 distinct CDR3 sequences, 18% seen once. Specimen: blood. Source of these receptors: a woman in her forties or fifties with Graves' hyperthyroidism.

This clonotype has only a few counts. The V call is TRBV20-1, the J call TRBJ2-3, with 7 bases that match TRBD2. The CDR3 length is 13 residues. V lost 5 bases and J lost 3; bases outside the gene matches: 5. CDR1 is DFQATT, CDR2 SNEGSKA, per germline (reference sequence). The CDR3 DNA follows: TGCAGTGCTTCGTCGCGGGAGACAGATACGCAGTATTTT. It encodes CSASSRETDTQYF.

J is TRBJ2-2 and V is TRBV10-3, with 8 bases fitting TRBD2. V shed 0 bases, J shed 5 bases, and the junction held 5 bases outside the gene matches. This CDR3 is 16 amino acids long. The V gene's germline CDR1 is ENHRY and CDR2 SYGVKD. CDR3 nucleotide sequence: TGTGCCATCAGTGAGTCCCCCGCGGGAGGAACCGGGGAGCTGTTTTTT. Its translation: CAISESPAGGTGELFF.

This clonotype was recorded a few times. This chain joins TRBV11-2 and TRBJ2-5; D is unclear. V was shortened by 6 bases and J by 7 bases, with 9 bases between the two germline ends. The V gene's germline CDR1 is SGHAT and CDR2 FQNNGV. The CDR3 extends over 11 amino acids. DNA of the CDR3: TGTGCCAGCAGGGGTACGGGGACCCAGTACTTC. This sequence encodes CASRGTGTQYF.

This clonotype came up many times. J is TRBJ2-5 and V is TRBV27; 11 nucleotides line up with TRBD2. CDR3 size: 15 residues. Per germline, CDR1 MNHEY and CDR2 SMNVEV (reference sequence). V lost 6 bases to trimming and J lost 0 bases; unmatched junction nucleotides: 3. Here the CDR3 reads CASSPGLADQETQYF. The CDR3 DNA reads TGTGCCAGCAGCCCGGGACTAGCGGACCAAGAGACCCAGTACTTC.

The chain couples TRBV18 to TRBJ2-1, with D tentatively TRBD2 (7 bases). Deletions cut 8 bases from V and 1 base from J, with 12 bases between. The CDR3 loop spans 14 amino acids. The germline gives CDR1 KGHSH, CDR2 LQKENI. The CDR3 spells CASRGGDSYNEQFF. The CDR3 region has the DNA TGTGCCAGCAGAGGGGGGGATTCCTACAATGAGCAGTTCTTC.

This clonotype was seen repeatedly, ten times or more. The chain links TRBV2 to TRBJ2-1, with TRBD2 matching over 10 bases. The trim removed 7 bases at V and 3 bases at J, leaving 6 bases unmatched. Germline-derived CDR1 and CDR2 are SNHLY and FYNNEI. The CDR3 covers 15 residues. The CDR3 DNA is TGTGCCAGCATTCAAACTAGCGGGGACTACAATGAGCAGTTCTTC. Translation: CASIQTSGDYNEQFF.

In this sample, this clonotype turned up a few times. This chain uses TRBV6-1 with TRBJ2-7, with TRBD2 identical over 7 bases. V trimming: 8 bases; J trimming: 1 base; junction bases outside the gene matches: 2. This CDR3 is 12 amino acids long. Germline loops: CDR1 MNHNS, CDR2 SASEGT. As DNA, the CDR3 is TGTGCCAGCGGGAGGGGATCCTACGAGCAGTACTTC. The encoded protein is CASGRGSYEQYF.

This clonotype was recorded at least ten times. The chain links TRBV6-2 or TRBV6-3 to TRBJ2-1, with TRBD2 identical over 12 bases. Unmatched junction bases numbered 9, after V lost 6 bases and J lost 12 bases. CDR1 is MNHEY, CDR2 SVGEGT, per germline. The CDR3 contains 14 residues. The chain's CDR3 is CASRGLAGFGGQFF. In DNA form, the CDR3 reads TGTGCCAGCAGAGGACTAGCGGGGTTTGGGGGGCAGTTCTTC.

The chain is built from TRBV7-9 and TRBJ1-2; no reliable D call. Germline V lookup: CDR1 SEHNR, CDR2 FQNEAQ (reference sequence). Trimming removed 2 bases at V and 5 bases at J, with 9 bases between. CDR3 length equals 13 residues. This chain's CDR3 is CASSLWVGYGYTF. The CDR3 bases are TGTGCCAGCAGCTTATGGGTAGGGTATGGCTACACCTTC.

This chain connects TRBV3-1 to TRBJ2-3, with D perhaps TRBD1 or TRBD2 (5 bases each). The CDR3 spans 12 residues. With 4 bases removed from V and 5 bases from J, the gap between germline ends came to 7 bases. Germline CDR1 and CDR2: LGHDT and YNNKEL (reference sequence). CDR3 bases: TGTGCCAGCAGCCGGGGGAGAGATACGCAGTATTTT. Its translation is CASSRGRDTQYF.

V is TRBV19 and J is TRBJ2-1, with D maybe TRBD2 (6 bases). This CDR3 contains 13 residues. Per germline, CDR1 LNHDA and CDR2 SQIVND (reference sequence). V was trimmed by 3 bases and J by 9 bases, leaving 12 bases between them. CDR3: CASSMGGSIEQFF. DNA of the CDR3: TGTGCCAGTAGTATGGGGGGATCGATTGAGCAGTTCTTC.

This clonotype showed up many times. V is TRBV20-1 and J is TRBJ1-6, with 9 nucleotides matching TRBD1. V shed 2 bases and J 9 bases; nucleotides not matched to a gene: 5. CDR1 DFQATT and CDR2 SNEGSKA come from the germline V gene (reference sequence). This CDR3 has 14 residues. CDR3 sequence: CSARTGQGTSPLHF. The CDR3 DNA sequence: TGCAGTGCTAGAACGGGACAGGGCACTTCACCCCTCCACTTT.

At least ten counts were recorded for this clonotype. V usage is TRBV20-1 and J usage is TRBJ1-6, with TRBD1 matching 7 bases. The CDR3 is 15 amino acids. Germline V gene sequence: CDR1 DFQATT, CDR2 SNEGSKA (reference sequence). Germline trimming cut 1 base from V and 8 bases from J; bases unmatched to any gene: 8. The CDR3 here is CSARVGDSWDSPLHF. DNA for the CDR3: TGCAGTGCTAGAGTGGGGGACAGTTGGGATTCACCCCTCCACTTT.

The chain links TRBV7-9 to TRBJ1-2; 8 positions agree with TRBD1. Germline CDR1 reads SEHNR; CDR2 reads FQNEAQ (reference sequence). This CDR3 region has 13 residues. V lost 5 bases to trimming and J lost 6 bases; unmatched junction nucleotides: 5. CDR3 nucleotide sequence: TGTGCCAGCAGCCCGTTGACAGGGGATGGCTACACCTTC. Its translation is CASSPLTGDGYTF. The full variable domain, its missing parts supplied by reference TRBV7-9 and TRBJ1-2, is DTGVSQNPRHKITKRGQNVTFRCDPISEHNRLYWYRQTLGQGPEFLTYFQNEAQLEKSRLLSDRFSAERPKGSFSTLEIQRTEQGDSAMYLCASSPLTGDGYTFGSGTRLTVV.

The J gene is TRBJ2-7, the V gene TRBV6-1; TRBD1 or TRBD2 may be the D gene (6 bases each). CDR3 size: 12 residues. Germline V lookup: CDR1 MNHNS, CDR2 SASEGT. The germline V and J ends were trimmed by 8 bases and 6 bases, with 14 bases remaining between them. CDR3 in amino acids: CASRTGRSEQYF. Here the CDR3 DNA reads TGTGCCAGCCGAACAGGGAGGAGCGAGCAGTACTTC.

This clonotype has ten or more counts. This chain connects TRBV28 to TRBJ2-7; D uncertain. V lost 4 bases to trimming and J lost 0 bases, with 4 bases between them. Germline-derived CDR1 and CDR2 are MDHEN and SYDVKM. The CDR3 spans 12 residues. CDR3 protein: CASSYNSYEQYF. For the CDR3, the DNA is TGTGCCAGCAGTTATAACTCCTACGAGCAGTACTTC.

In its sample, this clonotype was seen many times. V gene TRBV7-2 combines with J gene TRBJ2-3; 15 nucleotides line up with TRBD2. Germline CDR1 reads SGHTA; CDR2 reads FQGNSA. CDR3 size: 15 residues. Trimming removed 5 bases from V and 6 bases from J; junction bases left unmatched: 3. The CDR3 protein is CASSAGLAGGDTQYF. The DNA for the CDR3 is TGTGCCAGCAGCGCAGGACTAGCGGGGGGGGATACGCAGTATTTT.

Note on this clonotype: With a much larger clone just one base away, this may be a read error. The chain has TRBV11-2 and TRBJ2-1, with 8 nucleotides matching TRBD2. CDR3 length: 16 amino acids. Per the germline V gene, CDR1 is SGHAT and CDR2 is FQNNGV. CDR3 residues: CASGHNVGGRRDEQFF. DNA for the CDR3: TGCGCCAGCGGCCATAACGTCGGCGGGAGGCGGGATGAGCAGTTCTTC.

In its sample, this clonotype was seen a few times. This rearrangement joins TRBV9 to TRBJ1-4, with D unclear. V shed 3 bases and J shed 8 bases, with 14 bases lying between them. In germline, CDR1 is SGDLS, CDR2 YYNGEE. The CDR3 is made up of 14 amino acids. CDR3 sequence: CASSGSIVGEKLFF. CDR3 coding DNA: TGTGCCAGCAGCGGAAGTATCGTGGGGGAAAAACTGTTTTTT.

This clonotype appeared a few times. This rearrangement joins TRBV6-1 to TRBJ1-6, with D uncertain. In germline, CDR1 is MNHNS, CDR2 SASEGT. The V and J ends lost 7 bases and 7 bases respectively, with 11 bases between them. The CDR3 runs to 13 residues. This chain's CDR3 is CASTEGPNSPLHF. The CDR3 nucleotides are TGTGCCAGCACCGAGGGTCCGAATTCACCCCTCCACTTT.

This chain connects TRBV7-8 to TRBJ2-5, with 10 bases that match TRBD2. Trimming took 8 bases from V and 2 from J; bases not matched to a gene: 8. Germline CDR1 reads SGHVS; CDR2 reads FQNEAQ. The CDR3 sequence is 15 residues long. Here the CDR3 reads CASEKRGGLQETQYF. The CDR3 DNA follows: TGTGCCAGCGAAAAGCGGGGGGGCCTTCAAGAGACCCAGTACTTC.